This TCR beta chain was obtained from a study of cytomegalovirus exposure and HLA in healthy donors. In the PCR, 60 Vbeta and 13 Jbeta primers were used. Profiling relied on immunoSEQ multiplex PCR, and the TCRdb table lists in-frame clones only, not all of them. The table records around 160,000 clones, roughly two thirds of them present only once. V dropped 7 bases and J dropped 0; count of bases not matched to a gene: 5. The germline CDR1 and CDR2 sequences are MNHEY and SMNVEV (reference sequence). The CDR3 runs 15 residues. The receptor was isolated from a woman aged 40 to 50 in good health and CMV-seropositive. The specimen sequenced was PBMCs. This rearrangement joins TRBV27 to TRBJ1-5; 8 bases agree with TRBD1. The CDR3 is CASTGQGGSNQPQHF. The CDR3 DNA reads TGTGCCAGCACAGGACAGGGCGGTAGCAATCAGCCCCAGCATTTT.